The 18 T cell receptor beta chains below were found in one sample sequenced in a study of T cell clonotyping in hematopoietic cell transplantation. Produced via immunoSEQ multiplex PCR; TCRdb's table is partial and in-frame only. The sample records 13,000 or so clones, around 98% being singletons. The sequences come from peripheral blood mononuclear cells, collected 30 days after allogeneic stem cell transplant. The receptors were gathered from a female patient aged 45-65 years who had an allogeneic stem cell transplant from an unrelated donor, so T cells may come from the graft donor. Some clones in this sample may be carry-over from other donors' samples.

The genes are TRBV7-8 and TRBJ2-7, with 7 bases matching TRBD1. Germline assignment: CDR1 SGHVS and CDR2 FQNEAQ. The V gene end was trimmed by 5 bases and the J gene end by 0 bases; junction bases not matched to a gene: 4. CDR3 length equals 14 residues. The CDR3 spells CASSPRDSSYEQYF. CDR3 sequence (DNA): TGTGCCAGCAGCCCACGGGACAGCTCCTACGAGCAGTACTTC.

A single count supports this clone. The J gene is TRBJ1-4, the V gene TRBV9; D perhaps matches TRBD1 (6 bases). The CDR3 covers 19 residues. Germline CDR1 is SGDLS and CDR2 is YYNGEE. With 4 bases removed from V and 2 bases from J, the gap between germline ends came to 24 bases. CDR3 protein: CASSPRGGGGLSTNEKLFF. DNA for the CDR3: TGTGCCAGCAGCCCGCGCGGAGGGGGAGGACTCTCGACTAATGAAAAACTGTTTTTT.

CDR3 DNA: TGTGCCAGCAGCAAAGGACACCCCGGCGGGAATGAGCAGTTCTTC. It codes for CASSKGHPGGNEQFF. The chain recombines TRBV5-4 with TRBJ2-1; possibly TRBD1 or TRBD2 for D (5 bases each). There are 15 residues in the CDR3. Germline CDR1 reads SGHNT; CDR2 reads YYREEE (reference sequence). V gave up 4 bases and J gave up 7 bases, with 18 bases separating them.

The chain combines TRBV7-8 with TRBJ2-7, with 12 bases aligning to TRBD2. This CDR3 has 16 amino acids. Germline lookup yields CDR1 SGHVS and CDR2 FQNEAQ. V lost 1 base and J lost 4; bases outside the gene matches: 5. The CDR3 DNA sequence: TGTGCCAGCAGCTTAGGCTCTAGCGGGGGGGTATACGAGCAGTACTTC. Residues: CASSLGSSGGVYEQYF.

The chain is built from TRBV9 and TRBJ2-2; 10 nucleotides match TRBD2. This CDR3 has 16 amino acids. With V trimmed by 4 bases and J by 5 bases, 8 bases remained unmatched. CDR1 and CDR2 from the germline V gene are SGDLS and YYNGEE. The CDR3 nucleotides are TGTGCCAGCAGCCTCGTAGCGGGGGGTGCTACCGGGGAGCTGTTTTTT. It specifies CASSLVAGGATGELFF. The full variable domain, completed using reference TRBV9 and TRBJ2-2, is DSGVTQTPKHLITATGQRVTLRCSPRSGDLSVYWYQQSLDQGLQFLIQYYNGEERAKGNILERFSAQQFPDLHSELNLSSLELGDSALYFCASSLVAGGATGELFFGEGSRLTVL.

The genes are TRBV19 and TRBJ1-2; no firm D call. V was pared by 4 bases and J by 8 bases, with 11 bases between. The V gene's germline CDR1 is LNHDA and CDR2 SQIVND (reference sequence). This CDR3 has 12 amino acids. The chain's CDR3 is CASSSAGNGYTF. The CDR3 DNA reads TGTGCCAGTAGTAGTGCCGGAAACGGCTACACCTTC.

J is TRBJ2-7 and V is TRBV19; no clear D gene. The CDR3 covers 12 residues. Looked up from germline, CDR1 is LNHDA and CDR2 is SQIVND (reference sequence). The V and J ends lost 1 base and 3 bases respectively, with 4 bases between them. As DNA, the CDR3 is TGTGCCAGTAGTATAGGGGGCTACGAGCAGTACTTC. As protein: CASSIGGYEQYF. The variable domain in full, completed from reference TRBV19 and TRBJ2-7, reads DGGITQSPKYLFRKEGQNVTLSCEQNLNHDAMYWYRQDPGQGLRLIYYSQIVNDFQKGDIAEGYSVSREKKESFPLTVTSAQKNPTAFYLCASSIGGYEQYFGPGTRLTVT.

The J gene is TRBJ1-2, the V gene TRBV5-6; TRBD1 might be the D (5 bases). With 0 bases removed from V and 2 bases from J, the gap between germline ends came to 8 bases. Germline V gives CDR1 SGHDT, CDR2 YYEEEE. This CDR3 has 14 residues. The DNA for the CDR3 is TGTGCCAGCAGCTTGGCAGGGCAGAACTATGGCTACACCTTC. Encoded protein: CASSLAGQNYGYTF.

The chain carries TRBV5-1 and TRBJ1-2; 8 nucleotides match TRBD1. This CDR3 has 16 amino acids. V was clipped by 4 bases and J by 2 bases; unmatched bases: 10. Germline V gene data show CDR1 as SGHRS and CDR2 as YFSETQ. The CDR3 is CASSRQGSGANYGYTF. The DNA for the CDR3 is TGCGCCAGCAGCAGACAGGGGAGTGGAGCGAACTATGGCTACACCTTC.

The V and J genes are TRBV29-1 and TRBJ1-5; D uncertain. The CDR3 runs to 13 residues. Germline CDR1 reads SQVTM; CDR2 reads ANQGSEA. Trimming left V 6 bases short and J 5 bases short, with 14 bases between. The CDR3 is CSVQLSEYQPQHF. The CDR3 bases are TGCAGCGTCCAACTCAGCGAATATCAGCCCCAGCATTTT.

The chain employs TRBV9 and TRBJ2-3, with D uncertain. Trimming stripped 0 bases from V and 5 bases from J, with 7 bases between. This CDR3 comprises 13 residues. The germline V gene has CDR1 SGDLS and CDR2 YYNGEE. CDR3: CASSVGTQDTQYF. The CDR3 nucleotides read TGTGCCAGCAGCGTAGGGACCCAAGATACGCAGTATTTT.

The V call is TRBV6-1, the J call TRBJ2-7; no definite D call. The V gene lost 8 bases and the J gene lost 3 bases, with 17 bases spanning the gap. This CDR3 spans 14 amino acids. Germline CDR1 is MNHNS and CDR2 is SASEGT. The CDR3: CASGRLKASYEQYF. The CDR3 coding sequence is TGTGCCAGCGGACGTTTAAAGGCGAGCTACGAGCAGTACTTC.

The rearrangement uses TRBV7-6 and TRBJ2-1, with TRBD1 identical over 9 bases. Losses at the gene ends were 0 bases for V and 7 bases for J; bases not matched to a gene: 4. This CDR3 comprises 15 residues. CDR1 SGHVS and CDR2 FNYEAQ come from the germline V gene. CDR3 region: CASSLAKGTGNEQFF. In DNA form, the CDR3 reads TGTGCCAGCAGCTTAGCGAAGGGGACAGGGAATGAGCAGTTCTTC.

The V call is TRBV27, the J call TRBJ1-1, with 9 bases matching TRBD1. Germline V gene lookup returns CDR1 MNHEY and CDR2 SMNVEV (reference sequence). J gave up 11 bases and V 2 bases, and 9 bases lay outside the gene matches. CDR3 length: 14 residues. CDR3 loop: CASSLAGTGSRAFF. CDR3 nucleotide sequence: TGTGCCAGCAGTTTAGCGGGGACAGGGTCGAGGGCTTTCTTT.

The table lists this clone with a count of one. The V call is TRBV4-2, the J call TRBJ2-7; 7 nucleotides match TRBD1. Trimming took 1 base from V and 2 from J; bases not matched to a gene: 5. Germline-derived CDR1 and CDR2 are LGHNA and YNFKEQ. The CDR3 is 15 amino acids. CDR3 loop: CASSQVTGPPYEQYF. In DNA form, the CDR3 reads TGTGCCAGCAGCCAAGTGACAGGGCCCCCCTACGAGCAGTACTTC.

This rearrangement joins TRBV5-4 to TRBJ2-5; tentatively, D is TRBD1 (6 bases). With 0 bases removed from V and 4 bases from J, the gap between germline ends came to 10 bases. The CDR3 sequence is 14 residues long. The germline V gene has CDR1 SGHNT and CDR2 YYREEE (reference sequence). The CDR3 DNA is TGTGCCAGCAGCTTGGGACTACAGGGAGAGACCCAGTACTTC. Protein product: CASSLGLQGETQYF.

CDR3 sequence: CASSSDTPAQGTQYF. The CDR3 DNA follows: TGCGCCAGCAGCTCCGACACCCCCGCCCAGGGTACGCAGTATTTT. This chain uses TRBV5-1 with TRBJ2-3; D might be TRBD1 (5 bases). Germline V gene sequence: CDR1 SGHRS, CDR2 YFSETQ. Trimming took 3 bases from V and 8 from J, leaving 19 bases between them. This CDR3 comprises 15 residues.

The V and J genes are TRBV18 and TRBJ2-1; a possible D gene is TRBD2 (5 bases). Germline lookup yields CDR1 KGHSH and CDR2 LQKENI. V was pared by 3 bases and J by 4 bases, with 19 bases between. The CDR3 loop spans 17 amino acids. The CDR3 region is CASSPTWLSERYNEQFF. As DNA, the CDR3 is TGTGCCAGCTCACCGACCTGGCTTAGCGAGAGATACAATGAGCAGTTCTTC.